What follows are 30 T cell receptor beta chains derived from one specimen sequenced in a study of pediatric ulcerative colitis. Libraries were prepared by immunoSEQ multiplex PCR; TCRdb keeps only in-frame clonotypes and omits some of them. The table includes 40,000 to 60,000 clones, around 78% detected once. The rectum was sampled with one to two pinch biopsies at colonoscopy. The sequenced sample was gut tissue. The source of these receptors is a girl between 10 and 17 years old with moderate ulcerative colitis.

The chain employs TRBV7-3 and TRBJ2-3; D might be TRBD2 (5 bases). Germline V gives CDR1 SGHTA, CDR2 FQGTGA. CDR3 size: 17 residues. Trimming cost V 5 bases and J 3 bases, with 21 bases left between them. CDR3 residues: CASSQMPGTGITDTQYF. CDR3 sequence (DNA): TGTGCCAGCAGCCAAATGCCGGGAACGGGGATTACAGATACGCAGTATTTT.

This chain links TRBV12-5 with TRBJ2-1, with unresolved D. The germline V and J ends were trimmed by 4 bases and 0 bases, with 19 bases remaining between them. Germline V gene data show CDR1 as LGHNT and CDR2 as FRNRAP. The CDR3 length is 18 residues. Here the CDR3 reads CASGSSPHAPSSYNEQFF. The CDR3 DNA follows: TGTGCTAGTGGTTCAAGCCCTCACGCGCCAAGCTCCTACAATGAGCAGTTCTTC.

The rearrangement links TRBV7-8 to TRBJ2-3; 10 positions match TRBD2. This CDR3 is 16 amino acids long. Per the germline V gene, CDR1 is SGHVS and CDR2 is FQNEAQ. Trimming cost V 2 bases and J 0 bases; bases outside gene matches: 2. The CDR3 region has the DNA TGTGCCAGCAGCTTACAAGCGGGAGGGAGCACAGATACGCAGTATTTT. Its protein is CASSLQAGGSTDTQYF.

This clone was seen only a few times. The CDR3 sequence: CASSRGHLMNTEAFF. In DNA, the CDR3 is TGTGCCAGCAGCCGGGGACACCTCATGAACACTGAAGCTTTCTTT. The gene calls are TRBV7-9 and TRBJ1-1, with D tentatively TRBD1 (6 bases). The CDR3 extends over 15 amino acids. CDR1 is SEHNR, CDR2 FQNEAQ, per germline (reference sequence). The V and J ends lost 5 bases and 0 bases respectively, with 13 bases between them.

The chain uses TRBV29-1 and TRBJ1-2; D is unresolved. The CDR3 extends over 11 amino acids. V shed 0 bases and J shed 7 bases, with 6 bases lying between them. Germline V lookup: CDR1 SQVTM, CDR2 ANQGSEA. The CDR3 DNA reads TGCAGCGTTGAAGATTTCAGTGGCTACACCTTC. It codes for CSVEDFSGYTF.

This CDR3 is CASSGVGDRSLYEQYF. The CDR3 bases are TGTGCCAGCAGCGGGGTGGGGGACAGGAGCCTCTACGAGCAGTACTTC. This chain joins TRBV5-5 and TRBJ2-7; 8 nucleotides agree with TRBD1. The CDR3 is 16 residues long. Losses at the gene ends were 4 bases for V and 3 bases for J; bases not matched to a gene: 12. Germline assignment: CDR1 SGHKS and CDR2 YYEKEE (reference sequence).

This clone occurred a few times. The rearrangement links TRBV7-9 to TRBJ2-1; the match to TRBD2 covers 7 bases. Trimming cost V 3 bases and J 5 bases; bases outside gene matches: 1. The CDR3 extends over 13 amino acids. CDR1 is SEHNR and CDR2 is FQNEAQ in the germline V gene (reference sequence). CDR3 in DNA: TGTGCCAGCAGCTTCCTAGCGGACAATGAGCAGTTCTTC. Protein product: CASSFLADNEQFF.

This sequence joins TRBV12-5 and TRBJ1-5, with D perhaps matching TRBD1 (6 bases). V was cut by 0 bases and J by 3 bases, with 9 bases left in between. CDR1 is LGHNT, CDR2 FRNRAP, per germline. The CDR3 is 15 amino acids. The CDR3 DNA reads as TGTGCTAGTGGTTTGGTAGGGGGGCCCAATCAGCCCCAGCATTTT. Its protein is CASGLVGGPNQPQHF.

This clone occurred once. V usage is TRBV7-8 and J usage is TRBJ2-1; D is ambiguous. V was clipped by 0 bases and J by 16 bases, with 13 bases between them. This CDR3 has 12 amino acids. Germline lookup yields CDR1 SGHVS and CDR2 FQNEAQ. CDR3: CASSLALPGQFF. As DNA, the CDR3 is TGTGCCAGCAGCTTAGCGTTACCCGGGCAATTCTTC.

This clone has a handful of counts. Within the sample, other DNA sequences also encode this same CDR3. The chain joins TRBV7-2 to TRBJ2-6; D is unclear. V lost 3 bases, J lost 2 bases, and 2 bases lay in between. CDR3 length equals 13 residues. Per germline, CDR1 SGHTA and CDR2 FQGNSA. CDR3 protein: CASSFAGANVLTF. The CDR3 bases are TGTGCCAGCAGCTTCGCTGGGGCCAACGTCCTGACTTTC.

The CDR3: CASMHSSTGELFF. DNA of the CDR3: TGTGCCAGCATGCATAGTAGCACCGGGGAGCTGTTTTTT. J is TRBJ2-2 and V is TRBV27; D unclear. This CDR3 has 13 amino acids. Trimming took 7 bases from V and 4 from J, leaving 10 bases between them. CDR1 and CDR2 from the germline V gene are MNHEY and SMNVEV (reference sequence).

The V call is TRBV28, the J call TRBJ2-7, with 7 bases matching TRBD1. Germline CDR1 MDHEN, CDR2 SYDVKM. Trimming took 5 bases from V and 2 from J; bases not matched to a gene: 9. The length of the CDR3 is 15 residues. The CDR3, as DNA: TGTGCCAGCAGTGTTGGGACAGAAGCTCCCTACGAGCAGTACTTC. The encoded protein is CASSVGTEAPYEQYF.

The chain uses TRBV15 and TRBJ2-7; TRBD2 matches 12 bases. The germline V gene has CDR1 LNHNV and CDR2 YYDKDF (reference sequence). The CDR3 extends over 17 amino acids. V was pared by 0 bases and J by 3 bases, with 6 bases of the junction left unmatched. This chain's CDR3 is CATSRDQGLAGNYEQYF. CDR3 nucleotides: TGTGCCACCAGCAGAGATCAGGGACTAGCGGGTAACTACGAGCAGTACTTC.

This clone showed up just a few times. This chain joins TRBV4-3 and TRBJ2-7; perhaps TRBD2 as D (5 bases). The CDR3 is 17 residues long. Germline CDR1 and CDR2: LGHNA and YSLEER. Trimming removed 0 bases from V and 0 bases from J, with 15 bases in between. CDR3 DNA: TGCGCCAGCAGCCAAGATTGGGGTGCCGGGAACTCCTACGAGCAGTACTTC. This encodes CASSQDWGAGNSYEQYF.

The chain couples TRBV19 to TRBJ2-7; D tentatively reads TRBD1 or TRBD2 (5 bases each). The germline V gene has CDR1 LNHDA and CDR2 SQIVND (reference sequence). This CDR3 has 13 residues. The V end lost 5 bases, the J end lost 6 bases, and 14 bases lay between the germline ends. The CDR3, as DNA: TGTGCCAGTAGTGAGGGGAATTTGGGCGAGCAGTACTTC. Amino acid sequence: CASSEGNLGEQYF. Full variable domain (remainder filled in from reference TRBV19 and TRBJ2-7): DGGITQSPKYLFRKEGQNVTLSCEQNLNHDAMYWYRQDPGQGLRLIYYSQIVNDFQKGDIAEGYSVSREKKESFPLTVTSAQKNPTAFYLCASSEGNLGEQYFGPGTRLTVT.

The chain employs TRBV5-7 and TRBJ2-4, with 7 bases matching TRBD1. TRBV5-7 is flagged as an ORF with uncertain function. The CDR3 spans 16 residues. The V gene end was trimmed by 4 bases and the J gene end by 1 base; junction bases not matched to a gene: 8. The CDR3 DNA reads as TGTGCCAGCAGCAAGACAGGGCAGGTGGCCAAAAACATTCAGTACTTC. Translated, it gives CASSKTGQVAKNIQYF.

The chain has TRBV7-8 and TRBJ2-1; D remains unclear. Deletions cut 3 bases from V and 8 bases from J, with 5 bases between. Germline-derived CDR1 and CDR2 are SGHVS and FQNEAQ. The CDR3 is 11 residues long. The CDR3 coding sequence is TGTGCCAGCAGCTTTAAGGATGAGCAGTTCTTC. This encodes CASSFKDEQFF.

This clone was observed a few times. The V and J genes are TRBV29-1 and TRBJ1-2; D possibly corresponds to TRBD1 (6 bases). This CDR3 is built from 12 residues. Germline loops: CDR1 SQVTM, CDR2 ANQGSEA. V was clipped by 6 bases and J by 4 bases, with 12 bases between them. The CDR3 DNA reads as TGCAGCGTCTACAGGGTCTTCTATGGCTACACCTTC. Translated: CSVYRVFYGYTF.

The chain employs TRBV25-1 and TRBJ1-1; a possible D gene is TRBD1 (6 bases). The CDR3 spans 15 residues. Germline CDR1 and CDR2: MGHDK and SYGVNS. V dropped 0 bases and J dropped 1 base, with 9 bases sitting between them. CDR3 DNA: TGTGCCAGCAGTGAATATACAGGGAAGAACACTGAAGCTTTCTTT. This gives the protein CASSEYTGKNTEAFF. Filled out from reference TRBV25-1 and TRBJ1-1, the complete variable domain reads EADIYQTPRYLVIGTGKKITLECSQTMGHDKMYWYQQDPGMELHLIHYSYGVNSTEKGDLSSESTVSRIRTEHFPLTLESARPSHTSQYLCASSEYTGKNTEAFFGQGTRLTVV.

This clone turned up a few times. This rearrangement joins TRBV5-4 to TRBJ2-4; 8 bases are a match to TRBD2. The CDR3 loop spans 15 amino acids. V dropped 0 bases and J dropped 6; count of bases not matched to a gene: 5. The germline V gene encodes CDR1 SGHNT and CDR2 YYREEE (reference sequence). The CDR3 region is CASSLGSRGGNIQYF. DNA for the CDR3: TGTGCCAGCAGCTTGGGAAGCCGGGGGGGAAACATTCAGTACTTC. Combining the CDR3 with reference TRBV5-4 and TRBJ2-4 gives the whole variable domain ETGVTQSPTHLIKTRGQQVTLRCSSQSGHNTVSWYQQALGQGPQFIFQYYREEENGRGNFPPRFSGLQFPNYSSELNVNALELDDSALYLCASSLGSRGGNIQYFGAGTRLSVL.

This clone came up a few times. The chain has TRBV7-2 and TRBJ1-1; weak D call: TRBD1 (5 bases). V lost 4 bases and J lost 6, with 15 bases in between. CDR1 SGHTA and CDR2 FQGNSA come from the germline V gene. This CDR3 comprises 14 residues. This chain's CDR3 is CASSSAGDGSEAFF. As DNA, the CDR3 is TGTGCCAGCAGCTCCGCGGGGGACGGCTCTGAAGCTTTCTTT.

This clone has only one observation. The chain recombines TRBV4-2 with TRBJ1-4, with TRBD1 as a possible D gene (5 bases). Between the trimmed V and J ends, which lost 2 bases and 6 bases, there was a span of 22 bases. Germline V gene lookup returns CDR1 LGHNA and CDR2 YNFKEQ. The CDR3 sequence is 18 residues long. CDR3 sequence (DNA): TGTGCCAGCAGCCAATCCGTCTCAATCCAGGGCTGGGATGAAAAACTGTTTTTT. Amino acids: CASSQSVSIQGWDEKLFF.

This clone was detected a few times. The chain carries TRBV5-1 and TRBJ2-5; D gene ambiguous. Between the trimmed V and J ends, which lost 0 bases and 5 bases, there was a span of 8 bases. The CDR3 has 13 residues. Germline V lookup: CDR1 SGHRS, CDR2 YFSETQ. The CDR3 nucleotides read TGCGCCAGCAGCTTGGAACTAACGGAGACCCAGTACTTC. It codes for CASSLELTETQYF. Full variable domain (rest looked up from reference TRBV5-1 and TRBJ2-5): KAGVTQTPRYLIKTRGQQVTLSCSPISGHRSVSWYQQTPGQGLQFLFEYFSETQRNKGNFPGRFSGRQFSNSRSEMNVSTLELGDSALYLCASSLELTETQYFGPGTRLLVL.

This clone was seen a single time. This chain connects TRBV30 to TRBJ1-3; no clear D. Germline V gives CDR1 GTSNPN, CDR2 SVGIG (reference sequence). This CDR3 has 16 residues. Trimming took 0 bases from V and 0 from J, leaving 12 bases between them. CDR3 bases: TGTGCCTGGAGTGTGGGCAGCCGAAGCTCTGGAAACACCATATATTTT. This sequence encodes CAWSVGSRSSGNTIYF. The full variable domain, with the rest looked up from reference TRBV30 and TRBJ1-3, is SQTIHQWPATLVQPVGSPLSLECTVEGTSNPNLYWYRQAAGRGLQLLFYSVGIGQISSEVPQNLSASRPQDRQFILSSKKLLLSDSGFYLCAWSVGSRSSGNTIYFGEGSWLTVV.

This sequence joins TRBV6-1 and TRBJ2-2; 9 bases are a match to TRBD1. In germline, CDR1 is MNHNS, CDR2 SASEGT. V lost 8 bases and J lost 5; bases outside the gene matches: 6. CDR3 length equals 14 residues. The CDR3 is CASFRDRVTGELFF. In DNA, the CDR3 is TGTGCCAGCTTCCGGGACAGGGTTACCGGGGAGCTGTTTTTT.

V is TRBV4-1 and J is TRBJ2-7, with a tentative D call TRBD1 (6 bases). This CDR3 has 14 residues. V was cut by 3 bases and J by 5 bases, with 14 bases left in between. Germline CDR1 reads MGHRA; CDR2 reads YSYEKL. CDR3 loop: CASSHGRGPDEQYF. CDR3 nucleotides: TGCGCCAGCAGCCACGGCAGGGGTCCGGACGAGCAGTACTTC.

This clone appeared a single time. V is TRBV19 and J is TRBJ2-7, with TRBD1 matching over 7 bases. The ends lost 1 base at V and 6 bases at J; junction bases unmatched: 6. Germline lookup yields CDR1 LNHDA and CDR2 SQIVND (reference sequence). The length of the CDR3 is 14 residues. This CDR3 is CASSIAGTGAEQYF. The CDR3 nucleotides are TGTGCCAGTAGTATAGCAGGTACAGGGGCCGAGCAGTACTTC.

V is TRBV7-9 and J is TRBJ2-1, with TRBD1 matching 12 bases. V was pared by 3 bases and J by 7 bases, with 4 bases of the junction left unmatched. CDR3 size: 15 residues. CDR1 is SEHNR, CDR2 FQNEAQ, per germline (reference sequence). The DNA for the CDR3 is TGTGCCAGCAGCTTGCCGGGACAGGGGGCAAATGAGCAGTTCTTC. Encoded protein: CASSLPGQGANEQFF. The full variable domain, with the rest looked up from reference TRBV7-9 and TRBJ2-1, is DTGVSQNPRHKITKRGQNVTFRCDPISEHNRLYWYRQTLGQGPEFLTYFQNEAQLEKSRLLSDRFSAERPKGSFSTLEIQRTEQGDSAMYLCASSLPGQGANEQFFGPGTRLTVL.

This chain connects TRBV6-6 to TRBJ1-2; perhaps TRBD1 as D (5 bases). Germline lookup yields CDR1 MNHNY and CDR2 SVGAGI (reference sequence). The CDR3 extends over 13 amino acids. The V end was cut by 8 bases, the J end by 1 base, with 11 bases between. The CDR3 is CASRGGDNYGYTF. The CDR3 nucleotides read TGTGCCAGCCGCGGGGGAGATAACTATGGCTACACCTTC.

This clone is a singleton in its sample. The genes are TRBV28 and TRBJ1-2; no reliable D call. V dropped 8 bases and J dropped 5 bases, with 12 bases sitting between them. The CDR3 runs 12 residues. Germline CDR1 reads MDHEN; CDR2 reads SYDVKM. CDR3 DNA: TGTGCCAGCTTAGGGCAGCCTTATGGCTACACCTTC. Its protein is CASLGQPYGYTF.